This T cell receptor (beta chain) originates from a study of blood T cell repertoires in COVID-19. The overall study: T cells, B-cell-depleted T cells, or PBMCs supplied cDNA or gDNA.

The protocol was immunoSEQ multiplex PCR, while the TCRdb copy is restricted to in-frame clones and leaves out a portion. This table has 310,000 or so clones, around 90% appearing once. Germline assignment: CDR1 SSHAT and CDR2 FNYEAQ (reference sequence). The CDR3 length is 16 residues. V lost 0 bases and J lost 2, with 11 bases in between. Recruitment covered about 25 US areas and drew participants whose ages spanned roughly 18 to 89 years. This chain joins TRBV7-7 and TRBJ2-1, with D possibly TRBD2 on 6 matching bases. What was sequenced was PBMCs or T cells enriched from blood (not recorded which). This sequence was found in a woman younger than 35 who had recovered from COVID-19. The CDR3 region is CASSLAIAGTYNEQFF. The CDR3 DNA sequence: TGTGCCAGCAGCTTAGCGATCGCGGGGACCTACAATGAGCAGTTCTTC.